The rows below give T cell receptor beta chains drawn from one sample of a study of T-cell memory formation after mild COVID-19. A single record per CDR3 protein comes from TCRdb applying MiXCR to the 5' RACE reads. The table lists a few hundred thousand distinct CDR3 sequences, about 24% of them singletons, with around 8.8% in the top ten. Input material: PBMCs or a T cell subset sorted from them (not recorded which). The origin of the receptors is an adult woman who had mild COVID-19 (a few samples of this study predate the infection). Cell type and time point are not known. Each CDR3 is given with its conserved first and last residue. A D gene is named only where the DNA matches it firmly. Not all rows give a size; the values are once, few, many and, for expanded clones, a class.

>TRBV6-1|NA|TRBJ1-2|NA
CATPSRGGYTF
TGTGCCACCCCTTCCCGGGGAGGCTACACCTTC
>TRBV20-1|NA|TRBJ1-1|NA
CSARDWKGPNTEAFF
TGCAGTGCTAGAGATTGGAAGGGACCCAACACTGAAGCTTTCTTT
>TRBV2|NA|TRBJ2-7|NA
CASTSGSHEQYF
TGTGCCAGCACCTCAGGGTCTCACGAGCAGTACTTC
>TRBV5-4|many|TRBJ2-7|NA
CASSSTGSLSYEQYF
TGTGCCAGCAGCTCCACAGGCTCACTCTCCTACGAGCAGTACTTC
>TRBV19|few|TRBJ1-1|NA
CASSDPGGTGRTEAFF
TGTGCCAGTAGTGATCCGGGAGGAACAGGGAGGACTGAAGCTTTCTTT
>TRBV9|NA|TRBJ1-2|NA
CASSPTLGGRNGYTF
TGTGCCAGCAGCCCGACGTTGGGTGGTCGAAATGGCTACACCTTC
>TRBV7-2|few|TRBJ1-2|NA
CASQGSSYGYTF
TGTGCCTCGCAGGGATCATCCTATGGCTACACCTTC
>TRBV7-9|few|TRBJ2-7|NA
CASSLNRDLVVEQYF
TGTGCCAGCAGCCTAAACCGGGACCTAGTGGTAGAGCAGTACTTC
>TRBV24-1|few|TRBJ2-2|NA
CATSGQEHTGELFF
TGTGCCACCAGTGGACAGGAACACACCGGGGAGCTGTTTTTT
>TRBV19|NA|TRBJ2-5|TRBD2
CASSMTGLVKETQYF
TGTGCCAGTAGTATGACGGGACTAGTCAAAGAGACCCAGTACTTC
>TRBV5-6|NA|TRBJ1-2|NA
CASKGTVGQVTYGYTF
TGTGCCAGCAAGGGGACTGTAGGGCAAGTGACCTATGGCTACACCTTC
>TRBV6-5|few|TRBJ2-3|TRBD1
CASSPGTVSKDTQYF
TGTGCCAGCAGCCCCGGGACAGTGAGCAAAGATACGCAGTATTTT
>TRBV12-3/TRBV12-4|many|TRBJ1-1|TRBD1
CASSFTGGITEAFF
TGTGCCAGCAGTTTTACAGGGGGGATAACTGAAGCTTTCTTT
>TRBV28|NA|TRBJ2-4|TRBD2
CASRPLGLAGDIQYF
TGTGCCAGCAGGCCCCTCGGGCTAGCGGGGGACATTCAGTACTTC
>TRBV6-5|many|TRBJ2-7|TRBD2
CASSPIAGDSYEQYF
TGTGCCAGCAGCCCTATAGCGGGGGACTCCTACGAGCAGTACTTC
>TRBV12-3/TRBV12-4|NA|TRBJ2-7|TRBD1
CASTRSADRGLEQYF
TGTGCCAGCACTCGATCAGCCGACAGGGGTCTCGAGCAGTACTTC
>TRBV9|many|TRBJ2-5|NA
CASSAGARETQYF
TGTGCCAGCAGCGCCGGGGCGCGGGAGACCCAGTACTTC
>TRBV7-3|NA|TRBJ1-2|TRBD1
CASSPIPGQVASGYTF
TGTGCCAGCAGCCCAATCCCCGGACAGGTCGCGAGTGGCTACACCTTC
>TRBV29-1|NA|TRBJ1-3|NA
CSVAGANLDRRGNTIYF
TGCAGCGTTGCGGGAGCAAACCTAGACAGGAGGGGAAACACCATATATTTT
>TRBV6-5|few|TRBJ2-1|NA
CASSLLGQRVTEQFF
TGTGCCAGCAGTTTACTGGGACAACGGGTGACTGAGCAGTTCTTC
>TRBV4-1|NA|TRBJ2-5|NA
CASSQPGRKQETQYF
TGCGCCAGCAGCCAACCGGGACGGAAACAAGAGACCCAGTACTTC
>TRBV5-8|NA|TRBJ1-2|NA
CASSFLGSTPRYGYTF
TGTGCCAGCAGCTTCCTGGGTTCCACCCCTCGATATGGCTACACCTTC
>TRBV11-2|NA|TRBJ2-1|NA
CASSPSSGPGKQFF
TGTGCCAGCAGCCCCTCCTCAGGGCCGGGAAAGCAGTTCTTC
>TRBV7-9|NA|TRBJ2-3|NA
CASSLRVGEENTQYF
TGTGCCAGCAGCTTAAGGGTGGGAGAGGAAAATACGCAGTATTTT
>TRBV5-6|NA|TRBJ2-7|NA
CASSLVSLSYEQYF
TGTGCCAGCAGCTTGGTATCCCTCTCCTACGAGCAGTACTTC
>TRBV11-2|few|TRBJ1-1|NA
CASSLNRGEAFF
TGTGCCAGCAGCTTAAATCGCGGTGAAGCTTTCTTT
>TRBV19|few|TRBJ1-2|NA
CASSFHTPAGSDGYTF
TGTGCCAGTAGTTTCCACACCCCGGCAGGGAGCGATGGCTACACCTTC
>TRBV7-9|NA|TRBJ2-4|NA
CASSPGSGNIQYF
TGTGCCAGCAGCCCGGGGTCAGGAAACATTCAGTACTTC
>TRBV21-1|few|TRBJ2-5|NA
CASSKVSERGAGETQYF
TGTGCCAGCAGCAAAGTATCCGAGCGGGGGGCAGGAGAGACCCAGTACTTC
>TRBV27|NA|TRBJ2-7|TRBD1
CASSRWDRVEQYF
TGTGCCAGCAGCCGATGGGACAGGGTCGAGCAGTACTTC
>TRBV11-2|NA|TRBJ2-3|TRBD2
CASSLAGRGQYF
TGTGCCAGCAGCTTAGCAGGGAGGGGGCAGTATTTT
>TRBV18|NA|TRBJ1-1|NA
CASSTLGAGVADTEAFF
TGTGCCAGCTCGACCCTCGGAGCAGGGGTAGCGGACACTGAAGCTTTCTTT
>TRBV4-1|NA|TRBJ1-1|TRBD1
CASTSTGGFTEAFF
TGCGCCAGCACCTCGACAGGGGGATTCACTGAAGCTTTCTTT
>TRBV5-1|few|TRBJ2-7|TRBD1
CASSIGQGREQYF
TGCGCCAGCAGCATCGGACAGGGTCGGGAGCAGTACTTC
>TRBV2|many|TRBJ2-2|TRBD1
CATPRGQGNTGELFF
TGTGCCACCCCCAGGGGACAGGGTAACACCGGGGAGCTGTTTTTT
>TRBV18|few|TRBJ2-7|NA
CASSRTSGEQYF
TGTGCCAGCTCACGTACTTCGGGGGAGCAGTACTTC
>TRBV7-3|NA|TRBJ1-1|NA
CASSRHTREVGTEAFF
TGTGCCAGCAGTCGGCACACCAGGGAGGTTGGGACTGAAGCTTTCTTT
>TRBV6-2/TRBV6-3|NA|TRBJ2-1|NA
CASQADPPSNEQFF
TGTGCCAGCCAGGCGGACCCGCCCTCCAATGAGCAGTTCTTC
>TRBV24-1|many|TRBJ2-7|TRBD2
CATSEAGSGRTVEQYF
TGTGCCACCAGTGAAGCGGGTAGCGGGAGGACCGTCGAGCAGTACTTC
>TRBV12-3/TRBV12-4|NA|TRBJ2-3|NA
CASSFPISGATDTQYF
TGTGCCAGCAGTTTCCCGATCTCGGGGGCAACAGATACGCAGTATTTT
>TRBV11-3|few|TRBJ2-5|NA
CASSFSFDPQETQYF
TGTGCCAGCAGCTTCTCGTTCGATCCCCAAGAGACCCAGTACTTC
>TRBV7-2|few|TRBJ2-1|TRBD2
CASSPYAGTSVSEQFF
TGTGCCAGCAGCCCCTACGCCGGGACTAGCGTGAGTGAGCAGTTCTTC
>TRBV20-1|NA|TRBJ2-3|TRBD2
CSANWREGPDTQYF
TGCAGTGCTAACTGGCGGGAGGGCCCAGATACGCAGTATTTT
>TRBV12-3/TRBV12-4|few|TRBJ2-2|NA
CASSLNSGSNTGELFF
TGTGCCAGCAGTTTAAACAGCGGATCGAACACCGGGGAGCTGTTTTTT
>TRBV27|once|TRBJ1-1|NA
CASSLRATANTEAFF
TGTGCCAGCAGTTTAAGGGCGACAGCGAACACTGAAGCTTTCTTT
>TRBV4-3|few|TRBJ2-3|NA
CASSQVPTDTQYF
TGCGCCAGCAGCCAAGTTCCCACAGATACGCAGTATTTT
>TRBV4-2|NA|TRBJ2-5|NA
CASSQPGPDQETQYF
TGTGCCAGCAGCCAACCTGGACCAGACCAAGAGACCCAGTACTTC
>TRBV4-3|NA|TRBJ2-1|TRBD1
CASSQVPGGDEQFF
TGCGCCAGCAGCCAAGTACCAGGGGGTGATGAGCAGTTCTTC
>TRBV15|NA|TRBJ1-6|TRBD1
CATSWDRDGSPLHF
TGTGCCACCAGCTGGGACAGGGACGGATCACCCCTCCACTTT
>TRBV5-5|NA|TRBJ2-7|TRBD1
CASSLEGAPYEQYF
TGTGCCAGCAGCTTGGAGGGGGCTCCCTACGAGCAGTACTTC
>TRBV4-1|few|TRBJ1-4|TRBD1
CASSPRTGTANEKLFF
TGCGCCAGCAGCCCGAGGACAGGGACGGCTAATGAAAAACTGTTTTTT
>TRBV2|few|TRBJ2-2|NA
CASLEQGTTGELFF
TGTGCCAGCCTCGAACAGGGTACCACCGGGGAGCTGTTTTTT
>TRBV15|NA|TRBJ2-4|NA
CATSRDGSGGARAKNIQYF
TGTGCCACCAGCAGAGATGGATCGGGGGGCGCCCGGGCCAAAAACATTCAGTACTTC
>TRBV4-3|many|TRBJ2-2|TRBD2
CASSQGLDRGGELFF
TGCGCCAGCAGCCAGGGACTAGATCGGGGCGGGGAGCTGTTTTTT
>TRBV29-1|many|TRBJ2-7|NA
CSVERSGKQYF
TGCAGCGTTGAACGGTCAGGCAAGCAGTACTTC
>TRBV4-1|NA|TRBJ2-7|TRBD1
CASSRTGGADYEQYF
TGCGCCAGCAGCCGGACAGGGGGCGCAGACTACGAGCAGTACTTC
>TRBV5-1|NA|TRBJ2-7|NA
CASSFVSSAPPYEQYF
TGCGCCAGCAGCTTCGTCTCTAGCGCGCCCCCTTACGAGCAGTACTTC
>TRBV20-1|many|TRBJ1-1|NA
CSARDSWGLEAFF
TGCAGTGCTAGAGATTCGTGGGGGCTTGAAGCTTTCTTT
>TRBV28|NA|TRBJ1-6|TRBD1
CASSRGTGGNSPLHF
TGTGCCAGCAGCCGTGGGACAGGGGGAAATTCACCCCTCCACTTT
>TRBV9|NA|TRBJ2-1|NA
CASSVVTNNNEQFF
TGTGCCAGCAGCGTAGTTACCAACAACAATGAGCAGTTCTTC